The 25 T cell receptor beta chains listed next were all sequenced from one sample in a study of shared clonotypes between healthy human individuals. The method was immunoSEQ multiplex PCR; TCRdb's version includes in-frame clones alone and lacks a portion of them. Here the sample spans about 690,000 clones, less than 95% being singletons. Sequences were obtained from memory CD8+ T cells from PBMCs. Sample subset: CD45RO+ cells pooled with CCR7-negative TemRA cells. These receptors were obtained from a young man in good health. Some clones in this sample may be carry-over from other donors' samples.

V gene TRBV19 combines with J gene TRBJ2-5, with TRBD2 identical over 8 bases. The CDR3 is 15 amino acids. The germline V gene has CDR1 LNHDA and CDR2 SQIVND (reference sequence). V gave up 6 bases and J gave up 1 base; unmatched junction bases: 7. The CDR3 sequence: CASSTPTSGQETQYF. In DNA form, the CDR3 reads TGTGCCAGTAGCACGCCAACTAGCGGCCAAGAGACCCAGTACTTC.

The chain recombines TRBV25-1 with TRBJ1-2; no firm D call. CDR1 is MGHDK and CDR2 is SYGVNS in the germline V gene. Trimming took 4 bases from V and 8 from J, leaving 14 bases between them. This CDR3 has 13 amino acids. CDR3 residues: CASSVHTTEGYTF. In DNA form, the CDR3 reads TGTGCCAGCAGTGTACATACTACGGAGGGCTACACCTTC.

This clone has a single count. This sequence joins TRBV5-6 and TRBJ1-2; D call uncertain. The CDR3 is 14 residues long. V lost 3 bases and J lost 0, with 9 bases in between. Per germline, CDR1 SGHDT and CDR2 YYEEEE. The CDR3 bases are TGTGCCAGCAGCTCCTGGCCGGCTAACTATGGCTACACCTTC. Protein product: CASSSWPANYGYTF.

The V call is TRBV18, the J call TRBJ2-1; TRBD1 agrees at 8 bases. The germline CDR1 and CDR2 sequences are KGHSH and LQKENI. Unmatched junction bases numbered 7, after V lost 4 bases and J lost 2 bases. This CDR3 has 16 residues. Here the CDR3 DNA reads TGTGCCAGCTCACTAAACCGGGACAGGACCTACAATGAGCAGTTCTTC. Translated, it gives CASSLNRDRTYNEQFF.

V and J are TRBV27 and TRBJ2-3; 7 nucleotides match TRBD2. The V and J ends lost 5 bases and 4 bases, in that order; junction bases with no gene match: 9. From germline, CDR1 is MNHEY and CDR2 SMNVEV (reference sequence). The length of the CDR3 is 15 residues. The CDR3 spells CASSHWSGGSDTQYF. CDR3 bases: TGTGCCAGCAGTCACTGGTCGGGAGGTTCAGATACGCAGTATTTT.

This chain connects TRBV9 to TRBJ2-7, with TRBD1 matching 9 bases. The ends lost 0 bases at V and 4 bases at J; junction bases unmatched: 11. The CDR3 covers 17 residues. Germline CDR1 SGDLS, CDR2 YYNGEE. This chain's CDR3 is CASSVDLAGTGHYEQYF. CDR3 DNA sequence: TGTGCCAGCAGCGTAGATCTCGCCGGGACAGGGCATTACGAGCAGTACTTC.

The chain employs TRBV6-1 and TRBJ2-4; no definite D call. CDR1 is MNHNS, CDR2 SASEGT, per germline. The CDR3 spans 15 residues. Trimming shortened V by 2 bases and J by 3 bases, and 11 bases separated the two germline ends. This CDR3 is CASSEISVVKNIQYF. The CDR3 bases are TGTGCCAGCAGTGAAATCTCCGTAGTCAAAAACATTCAGTACTTC.

The rearrangement uses TRBV5-6 and TRBJ1-1; weak D call: TRBD1 (5 bases). CDR1 and CDR2 from the germline V gene are SGHDT and YYEEEE. The V end lost 3 bases, the J end lost 4 bases, and 19 bases lay between the germline ends. CDR3 length: 16 residues. CDR3 sequence reads: CASSSFFRDLSTEAFF. Written as DNA, the CDR3 is TGTGCCAGCAGCTCTTTTTTCAGGGATCTGAGCACTGAAGCTTTCTTT.

The chain carries TRBV5-1 and TRBJ2-7; maybe TRBD1 (5 bases). Germline V gene sequence: CDR1 SGHRS, CDR2 YFSETQ. The CDR3 has 15 residues. Trimming shortened V by 0 bases and J by 3 bases, and 13 bases separated the two germline ends. The CDR3 loop reads CASSLAGAGYYEQYF. The DNA for the CDR3 is TGCGCCAGCAGCTTGGCCGGAGCAGGGTACTACGAGCAGTACTTC.

Only a few counts were recorded for this clone. This rearrangement joins TRBV5-6 to TRBJ2-5, with no clear D. Per the germline V gene, CDR1 is SGHDT and CDR2 is YYEEEE. V was clipped by 4 bases and J by 2 bases, with 12 bases between them. This CDR3 spans 14 amino acids. CDR3 loop: CASSPILEQETQYF. DNA of the CDR3: TGTGCCAGCAGCCCCATCCTAGAACAAGAGACCCAGTACTTC.

The gene calls are TRBV11-1 and TRBJ2-5; 8 nucleotides agree with TRBD2. Trimming took 3 bases from V and 4 from J; bases not matched to a gene: 7. The germline gives CDR1 SGHAT, CDR2 FQDESV (reference sequence). The CDR3 length is 15 residues. The CDR3 is CASSLGRGGRETQYF. The CDR3 nucleotides read TGTGCCAGCAGCTTGGGCCGGGGGGGACGAGAGACCCAGTACTTC.

The CDR3: CASSTRPGPTYEQYF. The CDR3 region has the DNA TGTGCCAGCAGCACAAGACCAGGGCCCACCTACGAGCAGTACTTC. The chain combines TRBV9 with TRBJ2-7; D might be TRBD1 (5 bases). V was trimmed by 4 bases and J by 2 bases, leaving 16 bases between them. Germline loops: CDR1 SGDLS, CDR2 YYNGEE. This CDR3 contains 15 residues.

This clone appeared a single time. This chain connects TRBV28 to TRBJ1-5, with D tentatively TRBD1 (6 bases). The CDR3 extends over 14 amino acids. Germline V CDR1 and CDR2: MDHEN, SYDVKM. Trimming took off 7 bases at V and 4 bases at J, with 14 bases between the two ends. CDR3 amino acids: CASTGAAGNQPQHF. The CDR3 DNA reads as TGTGCCAGCACAGGGGCAGCCGGTAATCAGCCCCAGCATTTT.

This clone was observed a handful of times. The DNA for the CDR3 is TGTGCCAGCAGCCACCGGGACAGCACCGACTACGAGCAGTACTTC. This encodes CASSHRDSTDYEQYF. The V gene is TRBV11-2, the J gene TRBJ2-7, with TRBD1 identical over 7 bases. CDR3 size: 15 residues. Germline-derived CDR1 and CDR2 are SGHAT and FQNNGV. The junction had 10 bases not matched to a gene; V was cut back by 5 bases and J by 3 bases.

This clone was seen ten or more times. The genes are TRBV6-4 and TRBJ2-3; unclear D gene. This CDR3 contains 13 residues. Per the germline V gene, CDR1 is MRHNA and CDR2 is SNTAGT. V was trimmed by 5 bases and J by 2 bases, leaving 8 bases between them. The CDR3 here is CASSRSDTDTQYF. The CDR3 nucleotides read TGTGCCAGCAGTAGATCCGACACAGATACGCAGTATTTT.

The chain combines TRBV19 with TRBJ2-1, with D uncertain. V lost 6 bases and J lost 6, with 15 bases in between. The CDR3 loop spans 14 amino acids. The germline CDR1 and CDR2 sequences are LNHDA and SQIVND (reference sequence). CDR3 coding DNA: TGTGCCAGTAGCTTGATTCTGGCGTTCAATGAGCAGTTCTTC. It yields the protein CASSLILAFNEQFF.

The chain is built from TRBV7-9 and TRBJ1-1; D may be TRBD1 (6 bases). The germline V and J ends were trimmed by 7 bases and 0 bases, with 18 bases remaining between them. The CDR3 loop spans 16 amino acids. Germline V gives CDR1 SEHNR, CDR2 FQNEAQ (reference sequence). Written as DNA, the CDR3 is TGTGCCAGCATCCCAGGGCTGCAGGGGCTGAACACTGAAGCTTTCTTT. It is translated as CASIPGLQGLNTEAFF.

This rearrangement joins TRBV29-1 to TRBJ2-3, with D perhaps TRBD1 or TRBD2 (7 bases each). Looked up from germline, CDR1 is SQVTM and CDR2 is ANQGSEA. The CDR3 totals 17 residues. The ends were cut back, 2 bases at V and 0 bases at J, with 18 bases in the middle. CDR3 loop: CSVEPRGGGNSTDTQYF. For the CDR3, the DNA is TGCAGCGTTGAACCCAGGGGGGGAGGGAATAGCACAGATACGCAGTATTTT.

V and J are TRBV6-5 and TRBJ1-5; tentatively, D is TRBD1 (6 bases). The germline gives CDR1 MNHEY, CDR2 SVGAGI. The CDR3 is 14 residues long. V shed 6 bases and J shed 3 bases, with 12 bases lying between them. As DNA, the CDR3 is TGTGCCAGCAGGGTTACAGGGCTCAATCAGCCCCAGCATTTT. This codes for CASRVTGLNQPQHF.

This clone was counted a single time. This rearrangement joins TRBV10-3 to TRBJ1-1; 8 nucleotides match TRBD1. Per germline, CDR1 ENHRY and CDR2 SYGVKD. This CDR3 has 13 amino acids. Trimming took 6 bases from V and 4 from J; bases not matched to a gene: 4. CDR3 nucleotides: TGTGCCATCAGAACAGGGGGGATCACTGAAGCTTTCTTT. It is translated as CAIRTGGITEAFF.

This sequence joins TRBV9 and TRBJ2-1; unclear D gene. This CDR3 is built from 12 residues. Trimming pared 5 bases from V and 7 bases from J, leaving 10 bases between. Germline CDR1 and CDR2: SGDLS and YYNGEE. In DNA, the CDR3 is TGTGCCAGCAGTCCGGGCCAAAATGAGCAGTTCTTC. It specifies CASSPGQNEQFF. The full variable domain, its missing parts supplied by reference TRBV9 and TRBJ2-1, is DSGVTQTPKHLITATGQRVTLRCSPRSGDLSVYWYQQSLDQGLQFLIQYYNGEERAKGNILERFSAQQFPDLHSELNLSSLELGDSALYFCASSPGQNEQFFGPGTRLTVL.

Concerning this clone: Distinct nucleotide sequences in the sample also encode this CDR3. This chain links TRBV9 with TRBJ1-1, with TRBD1 identical over 7 bases. CDR3 size: 14 residues. The trim removed 4 bases at V and 4 bases at J, leaving 7 bases unmatched. CDR1 SGDLS and CDR2 YYNGEE come from the germline V gene. This CDR3 is CASSPTGIGTEAFF. The DNA for the CDR3 is TGTGCCAGCAGCCCGACAGGGATCGGCACTGAAGCTTTCTTT.

The chain employs TRBV27 and TRBJ2-2; tentative D call: TRBD2 (6 bases). Trimming shortened V by 6 bases and J by 6 bases, and 14 bases separated the two germline ends. Germline assignment: CDR1 MNHEY and CDR2 SMNVEV (reference sequence). The CDR3 spans 14 residues. The CDR3 spells CASRNGRVAGELFF. For the CDR3, the DNA is TGTGCCAGCAGGAACGGGAGAGTTGCCGGGGAGCTGTTTTTT.

The chain carries TRBV7-3 and TRBJ2-7; D is possibly TRBD2 (6 bases). The germline V gene encodes CDR1 SGHTA and CDR2 FQGTGA. The CDR3 runs to 14 residues. Trimming shortened V by 2 bases and J by 2 bases, and 10 bases separated the two germline ends. Here the CDR3 reads CASSLGGAAYEQYF. The CDR3 DNA sequence: TGTGCCAGCAGCTTAGGCGGGGCAGCCTACGAGCAGTACTTC.

CDR3 sequence reads: CASSGGTGALNTGELFF. Written as DNA, the CDR3 is TGTGCCAGTAGTGGCGGGACAGGGGCCTTGAACACCGGGGAGCTGTTTTTT. The chain carries TRBV19 and TRBJ2-2; 10 bases align to TRBD1. The V gene end was trimmed by 5 bases and the J gene end by 1 base; junction bases not matched to a gene: 7. There are 17 residues in the CDR3. From germline, CDR1 is LNHDA and CDR2 SQIVND (reference sequence).